This T cell receptor (beta chain) derives from a study of early T cells in non-severe SARS-CoV-2 infection. Study information: Unsorted whole-blood RNA was sequenced in bulk, leaving chains unpaired.

The TCR library protocol attached unique molecular identifiers to the individual cDNA molecules. TCRdb ran MiXCR on the 5' RACE reads and lists one entry per CDR3 protein. The table includes under 95,000 distinct CDR3 sequences, around 10% detected once. In the case of this clonotype: Antigen: not known.

The V and J ends lost 4 bases and 5 bases respectively, with 8 bases between them. CDR1 SQVTM and CDR2 ANQGSEA come from the germline V gene. This CDR3 is 12 amino acids long. Study results and caveats: VDJdb-based matching was biased toward anti-spike CD8 responses and missed private and CD4 specificities.

The rearrangement joins TRBV29-1 to TRBJ2-2; D is undetermined. This clonotype was sampled from an adult who was a healthcare worker with PCR-confirmed SARS-CoV-2 infection or an uninfected control (not recorded which). The sample comprised whole blood. For the CDR3, the DNA is TGCAGCGTTGTTACTTTTACCGGGGAGCTGTTTTTT. Its protein is CSVVTFTGELFF.